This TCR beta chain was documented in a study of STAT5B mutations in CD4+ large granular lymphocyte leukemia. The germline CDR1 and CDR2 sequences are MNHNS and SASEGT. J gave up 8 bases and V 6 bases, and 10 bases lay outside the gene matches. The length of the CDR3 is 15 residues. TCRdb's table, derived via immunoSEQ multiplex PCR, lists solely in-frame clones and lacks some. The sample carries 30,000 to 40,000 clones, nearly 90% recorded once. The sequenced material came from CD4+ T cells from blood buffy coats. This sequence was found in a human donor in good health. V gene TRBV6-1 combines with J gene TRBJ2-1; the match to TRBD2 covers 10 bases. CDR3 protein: CASSSGRAGKDEQFF. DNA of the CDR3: TGTGCCAGCAGCAGCGGGAGGGCCGGAAAGGATGAGCAGTTCTTC.